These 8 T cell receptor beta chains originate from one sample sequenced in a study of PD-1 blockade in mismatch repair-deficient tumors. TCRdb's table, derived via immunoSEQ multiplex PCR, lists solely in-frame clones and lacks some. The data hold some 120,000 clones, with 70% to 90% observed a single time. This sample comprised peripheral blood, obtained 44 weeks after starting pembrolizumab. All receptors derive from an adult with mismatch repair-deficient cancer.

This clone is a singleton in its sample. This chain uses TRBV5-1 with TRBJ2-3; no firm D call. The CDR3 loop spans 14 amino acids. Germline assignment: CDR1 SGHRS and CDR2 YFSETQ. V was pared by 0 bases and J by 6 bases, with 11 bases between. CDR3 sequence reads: CASSLEPFKDTQYF. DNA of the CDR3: TGCGCCAGCAGCTTGGAACCATTTAAGGATACGCAGTATTTT.

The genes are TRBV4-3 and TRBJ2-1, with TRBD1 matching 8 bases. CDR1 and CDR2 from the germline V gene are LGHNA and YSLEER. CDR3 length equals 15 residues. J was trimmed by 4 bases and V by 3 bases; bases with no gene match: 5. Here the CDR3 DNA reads TGCGCCAGCAGCCATCACACAGGGGGTTACAATGAGCAGTTCTTC. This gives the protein CASSHHTGGYNEQFF.

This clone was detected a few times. In DNA, the CDR3 is TGTGCCAGCAGCGTGTCTGGGGCCAACGTCCTGACTTTC. Protein: CASSVSGANVLTF. The rearrangement uses TRBV9 and TRBJ2-6, with D uncertain. Germline V lookup: CDR1 SGDLS, CDR2 YYNGEE. V lost 2 bases, J lost 1 base, and 1 base lay in between. This CDR3 comprises 13 residues.

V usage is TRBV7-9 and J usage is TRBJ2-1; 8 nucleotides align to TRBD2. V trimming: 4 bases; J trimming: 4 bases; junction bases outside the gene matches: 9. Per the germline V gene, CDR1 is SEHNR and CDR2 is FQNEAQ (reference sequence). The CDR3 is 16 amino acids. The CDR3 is CASSSVASGLYNEQFF. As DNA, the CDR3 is TGTGCCAGCAGCTCGGTGGCTAGCGGGCTTTACAATGAGCAGTTCTTC. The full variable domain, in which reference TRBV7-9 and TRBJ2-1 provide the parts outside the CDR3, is DTGVSQNPRHKITKRGQNVTFRCDPISEHNRLYWYRQTLGQGPEFLTYFQNEAQLEKSRLLSDRFSAERPKGSFSTLEIQRTEQGDSAMYLCASSSVASGLYNEQFFGPGTRLTVL.

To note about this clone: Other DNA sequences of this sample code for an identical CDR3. The CDR3 reads CASSIGGRASYEQYF. The CDR3 DNA follows: TGTGCCAGTAGTATTGGGGGGCGGGCCTCCTACGAGCAGTACTTC. This chain joins TRBV19 and TRBJ2-7; possibly TRBD1 or TRBD2 for D (6 bases each). The CDR3 is 15 amino acids. Germline-derived CDR1 and CDR2 are LNHDA and SQIVND (reference sequence). V lost 3 bases and J lost 0, with 12 bases in between.

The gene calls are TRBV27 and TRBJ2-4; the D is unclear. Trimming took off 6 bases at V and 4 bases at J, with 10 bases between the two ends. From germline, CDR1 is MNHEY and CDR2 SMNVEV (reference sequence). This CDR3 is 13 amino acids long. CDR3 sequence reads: CASSLGSKNIQYF. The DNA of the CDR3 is TGTGCCAGCAGCTTGGGGTCTAAAAACATTCAGTACTTC.

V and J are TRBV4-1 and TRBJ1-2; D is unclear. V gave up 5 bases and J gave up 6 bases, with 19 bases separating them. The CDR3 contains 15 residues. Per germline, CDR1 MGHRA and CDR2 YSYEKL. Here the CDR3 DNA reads TGCGCCAGCAGCGATAGGACGAAAGGACGGGATGGCTACACCTTC. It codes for CASSDRTKGRDGYTF.

DNA of the CDR3: TGTGCCAGCAGTGGTAGTAAGACAGGGCTCACCTACGAGCAGTACTTC. Its translation is CASSGSKTGLTYEQYF. The chain couples TRBV6-1 to TRBJ2-7; 7 bases fit TRBD1. This CDR3 region has 16 residues. Germline CDR1 MNHNS, CDR2 SASEGT. V trimming: 4 bases; J trimming: 2 bases; junction bases outside the gene matches: 11.